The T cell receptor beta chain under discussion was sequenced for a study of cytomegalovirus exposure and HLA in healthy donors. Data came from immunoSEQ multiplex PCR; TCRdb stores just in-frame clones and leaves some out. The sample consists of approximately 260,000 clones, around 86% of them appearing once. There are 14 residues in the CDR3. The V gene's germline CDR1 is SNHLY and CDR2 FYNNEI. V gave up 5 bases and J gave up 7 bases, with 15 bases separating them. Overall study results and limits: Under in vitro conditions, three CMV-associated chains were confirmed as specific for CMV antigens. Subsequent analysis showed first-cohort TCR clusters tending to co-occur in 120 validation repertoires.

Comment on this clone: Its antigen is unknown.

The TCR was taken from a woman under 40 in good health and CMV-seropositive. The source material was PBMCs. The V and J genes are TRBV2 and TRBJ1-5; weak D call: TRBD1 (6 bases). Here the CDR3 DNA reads TGTGCCAGCAGTCGGACAGTTTCAGGCCAGCCCCAGCATTTT. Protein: CASSRTVSGQPQHF.